A single sample gave rise to the 16 T cell receptor beta chains below, sequenced in a study of identical twins. TCRdb fed the 5' RACE reads into MiXCR, producing one record per CDR3 protein. In the table there are 500,000 to 600,000 distinct CDR3 sequences, about 20% of which are singletons. The sample also formed part of further work on T cells expressing NK-cell markers.

The sample comprised CD4+ T cells sorted from blood. The receptor set was obtained from a woman in her late teens or twenties in good health.

The V and J genes are TRBV11-2 and TRBJ2-7; D is unresolved. Trimming removed 2 bases at V and 4 bases at J, with 15 bases between. The CDR3 has 15 residues. CDR1 SGHAT and CDR2 FQNNGV come from the germline V gene. CDR3 sequence (DNA): TGTGCCAGCAGCTTAATGCCGGAACCCGCTTACGAGCAGTACTTC. The encoded protein is CASSLMPEPAYEQYF.

This clonotype has a handful of counts. J is TRBJ2-2 and V is TRBV20-1; 11 bases match TRBD2. The germline gives CDR1 DFQATT, CDR2 SNEGSKA (reference sequence). With 1 base clipped from V and 4 bases from J, the junction kept 11 bases outside the gene matches. The CDR3 length is 18 residues. The CDR3 protein is CSARGVGSGRAATGELFF. The CDR3 DNA sequence: TGCAGTGCTAGAGGTGTGGGTAGCGGGAGGGCCGCCACCGGGGAGCTGTTTTTT.

The J gene is TRBJ1-1, the V gene TRBV3-1; the D gene is possibly TRBD1 (6 bases). CDR1 and CDR2 (germline): LGHDT, YNNKEL (reference sequence). V gave up 8 bases and J gave up 4 bases, with 14 bases separating them. The CDR3 length is 13 residues. The CDR3 DNA reads as TGTGCCAGCGTCCAACTAGGGGGCACTGAAGCTTTCTTT. Its translation: CASVQLGGTEAFF. The variable domain in full, completed from reference TRBV3-1 and TRBJ1-1, reads DTAVSQTPKYLVTQMGNDKSIKCEQNLGHDTMYWYKQDSKKFLKIMFSYNNKELIINETVPNRFSPKSPDKAHLNLHINSLELGDSAVYFCASVQLGGTEAFFGQGTRLTVV.

This rearrangement joins TRBV5-1 to TRBJ1-2; D perhaps matches TRBD1 (6 bases). Germline loops: CDR1 SGHRS, CDR2 YFSETQ. Trimming cost V 0 bases and J 3 bases, with 15 bases left between them. The CDR3 sequence is 16 residues long. The CDR3, as DNA: TGCGCCAGCAGCTTGGGACGAGGGGGGCGAGACTATGGCTACACCTTC. Residues: CASSLGRGGRDYGYTF.

Points on this clonotype: One junction end does not reproduce the germline sequence, and a read error may be involved. This rearrangement joins TRBV3-1 to TRBJ2-2; TRBD1 matches at 9 bases. This CDR3 spans 17 amino acids. Germline V gene lookup returns CDR1 LGHDT and CDR2 YNNKEL (reference sequence). The CDR3 loop reads CATSQGGQGSNTGELFF. The CDR3 DNA sequence: TGTGCCACCAGCCAGGGGGGACAGGGATCGAACACCGGGGAGCTGTTTTTT.

There are a few counts of this clonotype. The chain uses TRBV25-1 and TRBJ2-7, with D uncertain. The CDR3 totals 12 residues. Deletions cut 3 bases from V and 2 bases from J, with 5 bases between. The germline gives CDR1 MGHDK, CDR2 SYGVNS. The CDR3 DNA sequence: TGTGCCAGCAGTGACAGGACCTACGAGCAGTACTTC. This gives the protein CASSDRTYEQYF.

This clonotype was counted between two and nine times. The V and J genes are TRBV20-1 and TRBJ1-2; TRBD1 agrees at 8 bases. CDR3 length: 13 amino acids. V lost 6 bases, J lost 2 bases, and 5 bases stayed unmatched. Germline-derived CDR1 and CDR2 are DFQATT and SNEGSKA (reference sequence). The CDR3 region has the DNA TGCAGTGCGGTATACAGGGGGAACTATGGCTACACCTTC. It yields the protein CSAVYRGNYGYTF.

There are a few counts of this clonotype. V and J are TRBV12-5 and TRBJ1-1; no clear D. V was trimmed by 4 bases and J by 5 bases, leaving 5 bases between them. The CDR3 loop spans 11 amino acids. The germline CDR1 and CDR2 sequences are LGHNT and FRNRAP. CDR3 loop: CASGWVTEAFF. CDR3 DNA: TGTGCTAGTGGTTGGGTTACTGAAGCTTTCTTT.

This clonotype turned up a few times. This chain uses TRBV29-1 with TRBJ2-7, with TRBD1 identical over 9 bases. There are 13 residues in the CDR3. The V segment lost 6 bases and the J segment 7 bases; nucleotides outside the gene matches: 10. Germline-derived CDR1 and CDR2 are SQVTM and ANQGSEA. The CDR3 loop is CSVTGTGTREQYF. The CDR3 DNA sequence: TGCAGCGTCACCGGGACAGGGACTCGTGAGCAGTACTTC.

The V call is TRBV25-1, the J call TRBJ2-2, with 10 bases identical to TRBD2. The CDR3 has 15 residues. From germline, CDR1 is MGHDK and CDR2 SYGVNS. Trimming took 6 bases from V and 4 from J; bases not matched to a gene: 5. CDR3 region: CASRMTSGSTGELFF. Here the CDR3 DNA reads TGTGCCAGCAGGATGACTAGCGGGTCCACCGGGGAGCTGTTTTTT.

This chain joins TRBV6-2 or TRBV6-3 and TRBJ1-2; D perhaps matches TRBD1 (5 bases). Germline V gene data show CDR1 as MNHEY and CDR2 as SVGEGT. CDR3 length: 14 residues. V was shortened by 7 bases and J by 4 bases, with 16 bases between the two germline ends. CDR3 loop: CASNDGGRPYGYTF. In DNA, the CDR3 is TGTGCCAGCAACGACGGGGGAAGGCCCTATGGCTACACCTTC.

This rearrangement joins TRBV20-1 to TRBJ2-4; 7 bases agree with TRBD1. Germline CDR1 DFQATT, CDR2 SNEGSKA (reference sequence). The junction had 7 bases not matched to a gene; V was cut back by 3 bases and J by 5 bases. The CDR3 is 14 residues long. CDR3 residues: CSARNSGTENIQYF. The CDR3 DNA reads as TGCAGTGCTAGGAATTCCGGGACAGAAAACATTCAGTACTTC.

This clonotype has only a few counts. J is TRBJ1-6 and V is TRBV21-1; the table gives TRBD1 as D, unverified against the DNA. TRBV21-1 is assigned pseudogene status. The CDR3 runs to 14 residues. CDR3: CASSSTGSNSPLHF. The CDR3, as DNA: TGTGCCAGCAGCTCGACAGGGAGCAATTCACCCCTCCACTTT.

The chain joins TRBV15 to TRBJ1-5, with D perhaps TRBD1 (5 bases). This CDR3 spans 15 amino acids. The V end lost 0 bases, the J end lost 7 bases, and 13 bases lay between the germline ends. In germline, CDR1 is LNHNV, CDR2 YYDKDF (reference sequence). The CDR3 DNA is TGTGCCACCAGCAGAGATCGGGGGTCGGGACAGCCCCAGCATTTT. Its translation: CATSRDRGSGQPQHF.

This clonotype was observed many times. The chain combines TRBV4-3 with TRBJ2-7; D possibly corresponds to TRBD2 (5 bases). The V gene's germline CDR1 is LGHNA and CDR2 YSLEER. The CDR3 contains 14 residues. The ends were cut back, 3 bases at V and 1 base at J, with 10 bases in the middle. The CDR3 loop reads CASSHARRSYEQYF. Written as DNA, the CDR3 is TGCGCCAGCAGCCACGCTCGGAGGTCCTACGAGCAGTACTTC.

DNA of the CDR3: TGCAGCGCTGGGGGGACCCCAGATACGCAGTATTTT. Translating it yields CSAGGTPDTQYF. This sequence joins TRBV29-1 and TRBJ2-3; D might be TRBD2 (6 bases). The V end lost 7 bases, the J end lost 4 bases, and 12 bases lay between the germline ends. The CDR3 runs to 12 residues. CDR1 and CDR2 from the germline V gene are SQVTM and ANQGSEA.